A selection of T cell receptor beta chains follows, all from one sample in a study of STAT5B mutations in CD4+ large granular lymphocyte leukemia. Only in-frame clones appear in the TCRdb table, and some are missing; sequencing was by immunoSEQ multiplex PCR. The sample has about 40,000 clones; roughly 79% are singletons. Sequencing was performed on CD4+ T cells from blood buffy coats. These receptors all stem from a human donor in good health. The CDR3 runs from the conserved cysteine through the conserved F or W. A D gene is named only where the DNA matches it firmly. The size field is filled for only some rows; it gives once, few, many or a size class.

j_gene	v_gene	abundance	d_gene	CDR3aa	CDR3nt
TRBJ1-5	TRBV2	.	TRBD1	CASRPTGESNQPQHF	TGTGCCAGCAGGCCCACAGGGGAAAGCAATCAGCCCCAGCATTTT
TRBJ2-7	TRBV11-3	.	.	CASSPSYEQYF	TGTGCCAGCAGCCCTTCCTACGAGCAGTACTTC
TRBJ2-7	TRBV18	.	TRBD1	CASSPPGQASYEQYF	TGTGCCAGCTCACCACCGGGACAGGCATCCTACGAGCAGTACTTC
TRBJ2-3	TRBV5-1	.	.	CASRGPPADTQYF	TGCGCCAGCAGGGGACCGCCGGCAGATACGCAGTATTTT
TRBJ2-3	TRBV10-3	.	TRBD2	CAIKSGGAYDTQYF	TGTGCCATCAAGAGCGGGGGGGCCTATGATACGCAGTATTTT
TRBJ2-5	TRBV7-9	.	TRBD2	CASRRTSGGRETQYF	TGTGCCAGCAGACGTACTAGCGGGGGGAGAGAGACCCAGTACTTC
TRBJ1-4	TRBV7-8	.	TRBD1	CASSLNQGGEKLFF	TGTGCCAGCAGCTTAAACCAGGGGGGAGAAAAACTGTTTTTT
TRBJ2-5	TRBV5-1	.	TRBD2	CASSRISGKETQYF	TGCGCCAGCAGCCGGATTAGCGGGAAAGAGACCCAGTACTTC
TRBJ1-5	TRBV28	few	.	CASRVAAGPQHF	TGTGCCAGCCGTGTGGCGGCAGGGCCCCAGCATTTT
TRBJ1-2	TRBV5-4	few	TRBD1	CASSPGQGPYGYTF	TGTGCCAGCAGCCCAGGACAGGGGCCCTATGGCTACACCTTC
TRBJ2-7	TRBV9	.	TRBD1	CASSPRDRGSYEQYF	TGTGCCAGCAGCCCCCGGGACAGGGGGTCCTACGAGCAGTACTTC
TRBJ2-3	TRBV6-4	.	.	CASSDRPTSTDTQYF	TGTGCCAGCAGTGACCGCCCTACAAGCACAGATACGCAGTATTTT
TRBJ2-7	TRBV5-6	.	.	CASSLGLGGAYEQYF	TGTGCCAGCAGCTTGGGGCTTGGAGGAGCCTACGAGCAGTACTTC
TRBJ2-7	TRBV11-3	.	.	CASSLELGEQYF	TGTGCCAGCAGCTTAGAACTGGGGGAGCAGTACTTC
TRBJ1-6	TRBV27	.	.	CASSSTGRHNSPLHF	TGTGCCAGCAGTTCCACCGGGCGTCATAATTCACCCCTCCACTTT
TRBJ2-1	TRBV7-3	.	TRBD2	CASSLGLTGGLTYNEQFF	TGTGCCAGCAGCTTAGGGCTAACGGGGGGACTTACCTACAATGAGCAGTTCTTC
TRBJ2-2	TRBV7-6	.	.	CASSLGTGFTGELFF	TGTGCCAGCAGCTTAGGAACAGGATTCACCGGGGAGCTGTTTTTT
TRBJ1-5	TRBV15	few	.	CATSREIGQPQHF	TGTGCCACCAGCAGAGAGATAGGCCAGCCCCAGCATTTT
TRBJ1-1	TRBV19	.	.	CASSMMGGNTEAFF	TGTGCCAGTAGTATGATGGGCGGGAACACTGAAGCTTTCTTT
TRBJ2-5	TRBV9	.	.	CASSVGAGPRETQYF	TGTGCCAGCAGCGTAGGGGCGGGGCCTCGGGAGACCCAGTACTTC
TRBJ2-1	TRBV27	.	.	CASSLQDPSYNEQFF	TGTGCCAGCAGTTTACAGGACCCCTCCTACAATGAGCAGTTCTTC
TRBJ2-7	TRBV19	.	.	CASSIDRGEGGSEQYF	TGTGCCAGTAGTATAGATCGAGGCGAGGGGGGCAGCGAGCAGTACTTC
TRBJ2-3	TRBV10-3	.	.	CAISEGENTQYF	TGTGCCATCAGTGAGGGAGAAAATACGCAGTATTTT
TRBJ1-4	TRBV7-9	.	.	CASSLDLNEKLFF	TGTGCCAGCAGCTTAGACCTAAATGAAAAACTGTTTTTT
TRBJ2-5	TRBV7-3	.	TRBD1	CASSSDRGKETQYF	TGTGCCAGCAGCTCGGACAGGGGTAAGGAGACCCAGTACTTC
TRBJ2-7	TRBV4-1	.	.	CASRLEGESSYEQYF	TGCGCCAGCAGGCTCGAGGGGGAAAGCTCCTACGAGCAGTACTTC
TRBJ1-5	TRBV18	.	TRBD1	CASSPPERGRNQPQHF	TGTGCCAGCTCACCACCGGAGAGGGGGCGAAATCAGCCCCAGCATTTT
TRBJ1-1	TRBV5-6	.	TRBD1	CASSFVLDREVNTEAFF	TGTGCCAGCAGCTTCGTCCTGGACAGGGAGGTGAACACTGAAGCTTTCTTT
TRBJ2-2	TRBV2	.	TRBD2	CASLGLAGAGGELFF	TGTGCCAGCCTGGGACTAGCGGGAGCGGGCGGGGAGCTGTTTTTT
TRBJ2-5	TRBV6-1	.	TRBD2	CASSPAGQETQYF	TGTGCCAGCAGTCCAGCGGGGCAAGAGACCCAGTACTTC
TRBJ1-1	TRBV5-4	.	.	CASSLGSELNTEAFF	TGTGCCAGCAGCTTGGGGTCGGAACTGAACACTGAAGCTTTCTTT
TRBJ1-6	TRBV6-5	once	TRBD1	CASGEGAGSPLHF	TGTGCCAGCGGGGAGGGGGCCGGTTCACCCCTCCACTTT
TRBJ1-2	TRBV11-2	few	.	CASSLVNPRGGYTF	TGTGCCAGCAGCTTAGTAAACCCCCGAGGGGGCTACACCTTC
TRBJ1-3	TRBV5-1	.	.	CASSLEGNRGNTIYF	TGCGCCAGCAGCTTGGAGGGGAATAGGGGAAACACCATATATTTT
TRBJ2-7	TRBV10-3	.	TRBD1	CAIGPQGVGYEQYF	TGTGCCATTGGCCCCCAGGGGGTAGGATACGAGCAGTACTTC
TRBJ2-7	TRBV7-2	.	.	CASSLYLGPEQYF	TGTGCCAGCAGCTTGTACCTAGGTCCGGAGCAGTACTTC
TRBJ1-2	TRBV6-1	.	.	CASSQGNYGYTF	TGTGCCAGCAGCCAGGGAAACTATGGCTACACCTTC
TRBJ2-7	TRBV6-5	.	.	CASSQGPPYEQYF	TGTGCCAGCAGCCAGGGCCCTCCCTACGAGCAGTACTTC
TRBJ1-3	TRBV4-2	once	.	CASSQEGSGRAGNTIYF	TGTGCCAGCAGCCAAGAAGGTTCTGGCAGGGCTGGAAACACCATATATTTT
TRBJ2-2	TRBV6-6	.	TRBD1	CASSGTANTGELFF	TGTGCCAGCAGCGGGACAGCGAACACCGGGGAGCTGTTTTTT
TRBJ1-1	TRBV10-3	.	.	CAISHRAGATEAFF	TGTGCCATCAGCCACAGGGCCGGAGCCACTGAAGCTTTCTTT
TRBJ1-4	TRBV10-3	.	.	CAISDEPETGPNEKLFF	TGTGCCATCAGTGATGAGCCCGAAACAGGCCCTAATGAAAAACTGTTTTTT
TRBJ1-1	TRBV19	.	.	CASNWGHMNTEAFF	TGTGCCAGTAATTGGGGCCACATGAACACTGAAGCTTTCTTT
TRBJ2-7	TRBV7-2	.	TRBD2	CASSLSGVGSYEQYF	TGTGCCAGCAGCTTGAGCGGGGTCGGCTCCTACGAGCAGTACTTC
TRBJ1-3	TRBV19	.	.	CASSNALGSGNTIYF	TGTGCCAGTAGTAACGCACTAGGCTCTGGAAACACCATATATTTT
TRBJ2-1	TRBV5-1	.	TRBD1	CASSRGTDNEQFF	TGCGCCAGCAGCAGGGGGACAGACAATGAGCAGTTCTTC
TRBJ1-2	TRBV10-3	.	.	CAISESKLGVGYTF	TGTGCCATCAGTGAGTCGAAATTAGGGGTTGGCTACACCTTC
TRBJ1-2	TRBV6-1	.	TRBD1	CASARDRSYGYTF	TGTGCCAGCGCAAGGGACAGGTCCTATGGCTACACCTTC
TRBJ1-6	TRBV11-2	.	TRBD1	CASRTPGQGFSPLHF	TGTGCCAGCAGAACCCCGGGACAGGGGTTTTCACCCCTCCACTTT
TRBJ2-7	TRBV5-5	.	.	CASSLSRGMTYEQYF	TGTGCCAGCAGCTTGTCCAGGGGAATGACCTACGAGCAGTACTTC
TRBJ1-2	TRBV6-6	few	TRBD1	CASSSGQGGGYTF	TGTGCCAGCAGTTCTGGACAGGGTGGCGGCTACACCTTC
TRBJ2-1	TRBV5-1	.	TRBD1	CASSFGQGSYNEQFF	TGCGCCAGCAGCTTCGGACAGGGAAGCTACAATGAGCAGTTCTTC
TRBJ2-7	TRBV5-1	.	TRBD2	CASTRGGSGGYEQYF	TGCGCCAGCACCCGAGGGGGTAGCGGGGGCTACGAGCAGTACTTC
TRBJ2-5	TRBV11-3	.	.	CASSLGEGGSQETQYF	TGTGCCAGCAGCTTAGGCGAGGGGGGGTCCCAAGAGACCCAGTACTTC
TRBJ1-6	TRBV27	.	TRBD1	CASSPLGQGNSPLHF	TGTGCCAGCAGTCCCCTGGGACAGGGTAATTCACCCCTCCACTTT
TRBJ2-1	TRBV18	.	TRBD2	CASQEGLAGVGNEQFF	TGTGCCAGCCAAGAGGGACTAGCGGGAGTTGGCAATGAGCAGTTCTTC
TRBJ2-3	TRBV7-3	.	.	CASSLGLPSTDTQYF	TGTGCCAGCAGCTTAGGTCTACCCAGCACAGATACGCAGTATTTT
TRBJ2-7	TRBV11-3	.	TRBD2	CASSLSGNSYEQYF	TGTGCCAGCAGCCTTAGCGGGAACTCCTACGAGCAGTACTTC
TRBJ1-5	TRBV5-5	.	TRBD1	CASSQGGGGQPQHF	TGTGCCAGCAGCCAGGGGGGGGGTGGACAGCCCCAGCATTTT
TRBJ2-3	TRBV2	.	.	CASSEWGTDTQYF	TGTGCCAGCAGTGAATGGGGCACAGATACGCAGTATTTT